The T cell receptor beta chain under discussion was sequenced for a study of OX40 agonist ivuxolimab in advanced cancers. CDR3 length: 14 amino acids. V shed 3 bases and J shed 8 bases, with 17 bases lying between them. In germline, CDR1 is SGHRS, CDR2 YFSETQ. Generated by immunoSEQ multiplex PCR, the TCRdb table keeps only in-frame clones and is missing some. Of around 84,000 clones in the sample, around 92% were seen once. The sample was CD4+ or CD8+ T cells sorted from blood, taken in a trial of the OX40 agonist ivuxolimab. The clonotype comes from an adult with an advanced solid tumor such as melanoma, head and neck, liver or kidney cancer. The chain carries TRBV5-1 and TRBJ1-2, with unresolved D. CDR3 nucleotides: TGCGCCAGCAGCTCCCTATCGGGGTCGGAGGGCTACACCTTC. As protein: CASSSLSGSEGYTF.